Listed here are 17 T cell receptor beta chains from one sample, sequenced in a study of T cells in Graves' hyperthyroidism and ophthalmopathy. TCR beta CDR3 regions were amplified from RNA. HTBI primers were used for first-round RT-PCR of the TCR CDR3. TCRdb passed the multiplex PCR reads through MiXCR, listing each CDR3 protein once. The sample yields 600,000 to 700,000 distinct CDR3 sequences, approximately 15% seen once. The sequencing sample was made of blood. The receptors shown here come from a woman aged 40 to 55 with Graves' ophthalmopathy.

This clonotype was seen ten or more times. The rearrangement joins TRBV12-5 to TRBJ2-2; TRBD2 matches at 7 bases. Germline CDR1 LGHNT, CDR2 FRNRAP. The CDR3 contains 17 residues. V lost 0 bases to trimming and J lost 1 base; unmatched junction nucleotides: 5. The DNA of the CDR3 is TGTGCTAGTGGTTTGGTACAAGGCGGGGGGAACACCGGGGAGCTGTTTTTT. As protein: CASGLVQGGGNTGELFF.

The chain is built from TRBV12-3 or TRBV12-4 and TRBJ1-1; the match to TRBD1 covers 8 bases. The CDR3 totals 12 residues. V shed 5 bases and J 7 bases; nucleotides not matched to a gene: 3. The CDR3 protein is CASSADRDEAFF. DNA of the CDR3: TGTGCCAGCAGTGCGGACAGGGATGAAGCTTTCTTT.

The genes are TRBV11-2 and TRBJ2-7; D may correspond to TRBD1 or TRBD2 (5 bases each). CDR1 is SGHAT and CDR2 is FQNNGV in the germline V gene. The CDR3 is made up of 11 amino acids. V was pared by 6 bases and J by 5 bases, with 8 bases between. The chain's CDR3 is CASRRGHEQYF. CDR3 in DNA: TGTGCCAGCAGGAGGGGACACGAGCAGTACTTC. Filled out from reference TRBV11-2 and TRBJ2-7, the complete variable domain reads EAGVAQSPRYKIIEKRQSVAFWCNPISGHATLYWYQQILGQGPKLLIQFQNNGVVDDSQLPKDRFSAERLKGVDSTLKIQPAKLEDSAVYLCASRRGHEQYFGPGTRLTVT.

This clonotype was counted many times. This chain joins TRBV7-8 and TRBJ1-2; D not certain. This CDR3 is built from 13 residues. Trimming took off 1 base at V and 7 bases at J, with 10 bases between the two ends. Germline V gene lookup returns CDR1 SGHVS and CDR2 FQNEAQ. The CDR3 DNA follows: TGTGCCAGCAGCTTAGGGCAGGCTTCTGGCTACACCTTC. Its protein product is CASSLGQASGYTF. Together with reference TRBV7-8 and TRBJ1-2, the CDR3 gives the full variable domain: GAGVSQSPRYKVAKRGQDVALRCDPISGHVSLFWYQQALGQGPEFLTYFQNEAQLDKSGLPSDRFFAERPEGSVSTLKIQRTQQEDSAVYLCASSLGQASGYTFGSGTRLTVV.

This clonotype was detected many times. The V call is TRBV20-1, the J call TRBJ2-5, with D possibly being TRBD1 or TRBD2 (5 bases each). From germline, CDR1 is DFQATT and CDR2 SNEGSKA (reference sequence). The CDR3 totals 14 residues. With 6 bases removed from V and 5 bases from J, the gap between germline ends came to 19 bases. The CDR3 DNA reads TGCAGTGCCAACCGGGACCTAGGTTGGGAGACCCAGTACTTC. It translates to CSANRDLGWETQYF.

This clonotype has only a few counts. J is TRBJ2-5 and V is TRBV11-1; D unclear. The CDR3 has 13 amino acids. Trimming took 7 bases from V and 2 from J, leaving 11 bases between them. Germline loops: CDR1 SGHAT, CDR2 FQDESV (reference sequence). The CDR3 spells CASKPGQQETQYF. The CDR3 DNA reads TGTGCCAGCAAGCCGGGCCAGCAAGAGACCCAGTACTTC.

The V and J genes are TRBV28 and TRBJ1-5; 8 bases line up with TRBD1. The CDR3 consists of 16 residues. After removal of 4 bases from V and 5 bases from J, the junction contained 10 bases not matched to a gene. Looked up from germline, CDR1 is MDHEN and CDR2 is SYDVKM. Here the CDR3 reads CASSSYRGKLDQPQHF. For the CDR3, the DNA is TGTGCCAGCAGTTCCTACAGGGGGAAGTTGGATCAGCCCCAGCATTTT.

The chain couples TRBV7-8 to TRBJ1-1, with TRBD1 matching over 7 bases. The CDR3 length is 14 residues. Trimming at V came to 5 bases and at J to 4 bases, leaving 7 bases not matched to a gene. The germline gives CDR1 SGHVS, CDR2 FQNEAQ. This CDR3 reads CASSQTGLATEAFF. CDR3 DNA sequence: TGTGCCAGCAGCCAGACAGGGTTGGCCACTGAAGCTTTCTTT.

The table lists this clonotype with many counts. This sequence joins TRBV20-1 and TRBJ2-5; no clear D. The CDR3 totals 15 residues. The V end was cut by 1 base, the J end by 2 bases, with 14 bases between. Per the germline V gene, CDR1 is DFQATT and CDR2 is SNEGSKA (reference sequence). CDR3 loop: CSARVGRSFQETQYF. The CDR3 DNA sequence: TGCAGTGCTAGAGTGGGAAGGAGTTTTCAAGAGACCCAGTACTTC.

This clonotype was counted at least ten times. This rearrangement joins TRBV15 to TRBJ1-2; 7 bases are shared with TRBD1. This CDR3 region has 13 residues. In germline, CDR1 is LNHNV, CDR2 YYDKDF (reference sequence). Losses at the gene ends were 3 bases for V and 6 bases for J; bases not matched to a gene: 4. The CDR3 nucleotides read TGTGCCACCAGCAGCCAGGGGGAAGATGGCTACACCTTC. This sequence encodes CATSSQGEDGYTF.

This clonotype came up a few times. The genes are TRBV3-1 and TRBJ2-7, with TRBD1 identical over 10 bases. With 0 bases clipped from V and 1 base from J, the junction kept 12 bases outside the gene matches. The CDR3 loop spans 19 amino acids. CDR1 is LGHDT, CDR2 YNNKEL, per germline (reference sequence). The CDR3 bases are TGTGCCAGCAGCCAAGAGTCGACTTTGTGGACAGGGGGTTCCTACGAGCAGTACTTC. Translated: CASSQESTLWTGGSYEQYF.

This clonotype was detected only a few times. The rearrangement joins TRBV19 to TRBJ1-3; a weak D match, TRBD1 (5 bases). CDR3 length equals 15 residues. In germline, CDR1 is LNHDA, CDR2 SQIVND (reference sequence). With 7 bases removed from V and 4 bases from J, the gap between germline ends came to 17 bases. The CDR3 is CASTLAGSRGNTIYF. The CDR3 bases are TGTGCCAGTACTCTGGCAGGGTCGAGAGGAAACACCATATATTTT.

The J gene is TRBJ2-7, the V gene TRBV6-1; 9 bases fit TRBD1. The CDR3 covers 14 residues. The V gene's germline CDR1 is MNHNS and CDR2 SASEGT. After removal of 8 bases from V and 2 bases from J, the junction contained 7 bases not matched to a gene. The CDR3 coding sequence is TGTGCCAGCGTAAACCGGGACAGGGCCTACGAGCAGTACTTC. Its protein is CASVNRDRAYEQYF.

At least ten counts were recorded for this clonotype. This rearrangement joins TRBV7-8 to TRBJ2-5, with D unclear. In germline, CDR1 is SGHVS, CDR2 FQNEAQ. V lost 4 bases, J lost 5 bases, and 8 bases lay in between. The CDR3 has 12 residues. Here the CDR3 reads CASSSEWETQYF. The DNA for the CDR3 is TGTGCCAGCAGCTCGGAATGGGAGACCCAGTACTTC.

This clonotype was observed at least ten times. This sequence joins TRBV15 and TRBJ2-7; D not certain. V lost 4 bases to trimming and J lost 0 bases, with 16 bases between them. The CDR3 runs to 16 residues. CDR1 LNHNV and CDR2 YYDKDF come from the germline V gene (reference sequence). In DNA, the CDR3 is TGTGCCACCAGCAAGAGTGGTACTTTCAACTCCTACGAGCAGTACTTC. Protein product: CATSKSGTFNSYEQYF. Drawing the rest from reference TRBV15 and TRBJ2-7, the complete variable domain is DAMVIQNPRYQVTQFGKPVTLSCSQTLNHNVMYWYQQKSSQAPKLLFHYYDKDFNNEADTPDNFQSRRPNTSFCFLDIRSPGLGDTAMYLCATSKSGTFNSYEQYFGPGTRLTVT.

V is TRBV13 and J is TRBJ1-2; 10 bases fit TRBD1. Germline V gene lookup returns CDR1 PRHDT and CDR2 FYEKMQ (reference sequence). The CDR3 has 15 amino acids. The V segment lost 4 bases and the J segment 3 bases; nucleotides outside the gene matches: 5. The CDR3: CASSYDRGLDYGYTF. In nucleotides, the CDR3 is TGTGCCAGCAGCTACGACAGGGGGCTAGACTATGGCTACACCTTC.

The rearrangement joins TRBV30 to TRBJ2-5; no clear D. The V end lost 1 base, the J end lost 2 bases, and 8 bases lay between the germline ends. The germline V gene encodes CDR1 GTSNPN and CDR2 SVGIG (reference sequence). The CDR3 loop spans 13 amino acids. This chain's CDR3 is CAWSEVFQETQYF. The CDR3 DNA follows: TGTGCCTGGAGTGAGGTATTTCAAGAGACCCAGTACTTC.